These 23 T cell receptor beta chains came from one sample sequenced in a study of CD8 T cells in Susac syndrome (dated 2019 in TCRdb). Libraries were made using the immunoSEQ multiplex PCR assay. RNA was extracted using the RNeasy kit, and about 0.5 to 1 ug of the RNA was reverse transcribed with random hexamers. TCRdb reprocessing: public reads trimmed at Q25 with fastp, clones called with MiXCR, in-frame beta chains kept. Rows are unified per CDR3 protein, each entry keeping the most common DNA and genes. A total of tens of thousands of distinct CDR3 sequences appear in this sample, around 93% of them only once. Roughly 0.46% of the sample is held by the ten biggest clonotypes. The specimen was CD8+ T cells from PBMCs. These receptors originate from a human donor with Susac syndrome.

The chain uses TRBV24-1 and TRBJ2-1, with D tentatively TRBD2 (6 bases). With 3 bases removed from V and 11 bases from J, the gap between germline ends came to 13 bases. The CDR3 spans 13 residues. Looked up from germline, CDR1 is KGHDR and CDR2 is SFDVKD. The CDR3 is CATSDLLGGKQFF. In DNA, the CDR3 is TGTGCCACCAGTGATCTCTTGGGGGGTAAGCAGTTCTTC.

The genes are TRBV4-3 and TRBJ2-7; TRBD1 is a possible D gene (5 bases). The CDR3 extends over 15 amino acids. Trimming shortened V by 0 bases and J by 5 bases, and 14 bases separated the two germline ends. Germline CDR1 and CDR2: LGHNA and YSLEER. The CDR3 nucleotides read TGCGCCAGCAGCCAAGATACCACGTCCAGGGACGAGCAGTACTTC. It specifies CASSQDTTSRDEQYF.

V is TRBV13 and J is TRBJ1-2; D remains unclear. This CDR3 is 12 amino acids long. Germline loops: CDR1 PRHDT, CDR2 FYEKMQ (reference sequence). V was pared by 5 bases and J by 8 bases, with 12 bases between. The CDR3, as DNA: TGTGCCAGCAGCCACCTCGGTGGGGGCTACACCTTC. Amino acid sequence: CASSHLGGGYTF. The full variable domain, its missing parts supplied by reference TRBV13 and TRBJ1-2, is AAGVIQSPRHLIKEKRETATLKCYPIPRHDTVYWYQQGPGQDPQFLISFYEKMQSDKGSIPDRFSAQQFSDYHSELNMSSLELGDSALYFCASSHLGGGYTFGSGTRLTVV.

The chain has TRBV12-3 or TRBV12-4 and TRBJ1-1, with D tentatively TRBD1 (6 bases). V lost 7 bases to trimming and J lost 6 bases, with 12 bases between them. The CDR3 is made up of 12 amino acids. The DNA for the CDR3 is TGTGCCAGCACTACGTACAGGGCTGAAGCTTTCTTT. Its protein is CASTTYRAEAFF.

J is TRBJ2-3 and V is TRBV28; maybe TRBD1 (5 bases). The V end was cut by 3 bases, the J end by 8 bases, with 15 bases between. CDR3 length: 14 amino acids. CDR1 and CDR2 (germline): MDHEN, SYDVKM. Here the CDR3 reads CASSFLFTGSTQYF. CDR3 nucleotides: TGTGCCAGCAGTTTTCTATTTACAGGATCTACGCAGTATTTT.

The V and J genes are TRBV13 and TRBJ2-4; the match to TRBD2 covers 7 bases. The trim removed 1 base at V and 6 bases at J, leaving 15 bases unmatched. This CDR3 spans 18 amino acids. The germline V gene has CDR1 PRHDT and CDR2 FYEKMQ (reference sequence). The CDR3 loop reads CASSLAGGTGGQGNIQYF. The CDR3 bases are TGTGCCAGCAGCTTAGCCGGCGGGACGGGGGGTCAGGGAAACATTCAGTACTTC.

The chain carries TRBV19 and TRBJ2-5; the D gene is possibly TRBD2 (6 bases). The CDR3 extends over 13 amino acids. V was clipped by 6 bases and J by 5 bases, with 13 bases between them. Germline CDR1 and CDR2: LNHDA and SQIVND (reference sequence). The CDR3 loop reads CASSQAGTETQYF. CDR3 nucleotide sequence: TGTGCCAGTAGCCAAGCGGGTACGGAGACCCAGTACTTC.

J is TRBJ2-1 and V is TRBV5-6; 7 positions match TRBD1. CDR1 and CDR2 from the germline V gene are SGHDT and YYEEEE. With 4 bases clipped from V and 7 bases from J, the junction kept 2 bases outside the gene matches. CDR3 size: 12 residues. The CDR3 DNA reads as TGTGCCAGCAGCGCACAGGGGAATGAGCAGTTCTTC. It encodes CASSAQGNEQFF.

The chain is built from TRBV29-1 and TRBJ1-2; maybe TRBD1 (6 bases). Looked up from germline, CDR1 is SQVTM and CDR2 is ANQGSEA. V dropped 3 bases and J dropped 8 bases, with 16 bases sitting between them. This CDR3 comprises 13 residues. The DNA of the CDR3 is TGCAGCGTTGAGGCGCCTACAGGGCTCGGCTACACCTTC. Translating gives CSVEAPTGLGYTF. Combining the CDR3 with reference TRBV29-1 and TRBJ1-2 gives the whole variable domain SAVISQKPSRDICQRGTSLTIQCQVDSQVTMMFWYRQQPGQSLTLIATANQGSEATYESGFVIDKFPISRPNLTFSTLTVSNMSPEDSSIYLCSVEAPTGLGYTFGSGTRLTVV.

The chain couples TRBV27 to TRBJ2-1; D uncertain. The CDR3 is 12 residues long. Germline loops: CDR1 MNHEY, CDR2 SMNVEV (reference sequence). Trimming removed 8 bases from V and 9 bases from J, with 14 bases in between. The CDR3 region has the DNA TGTGCCAGCGGCGTGTGGTCGAGTGAGCAGTTCTTC. Translation gives CASGVWSSEQFF.

The chain employs TRBV27 and TRBJ2-5; D might be TRBD2 (5 bases). V dropped 1 base and J dropped 9 bases, with 15 bases sitting between them. The CDR3 consists of 14 residues. From germline, CDR1 is MNHEY and CDR2 SMNVEV (reference sequence). The chain's CDR3 is CASSLYDSSGAQYF. The DNA for the CDR3 is TGTGCCAGCAGTTTATACGACTCGTCCGGGGCCCAGTACTTC.

V gene TRBV14 combines with J gene TRBJ2-2; D unresolved. The CDR3 consists of 14 residues. V gave up 2 bases and J gave up 1 base, with 5 bases separating them. CDR1 is SGHDN, CDR2 FVKESK, per germline. The CDR3 here is CASSQWLNTGELFF. Here the CDR3 DNA reads TGTGCCAGCAGCCAATGGCTGAACACCGGGGAGCTGTTTTTT.

CDR3 sequence reads: CASSLDTGIGNQPQHF. The CDR3 nucleotides read TGTGCCAGCAGCTTAGATACAGGGATTGGCAATCAGCCCCAGCATTTT. This chain connects TRBV7-8 to TRBJ1-5; D perhaps matches TRBD1 (6 bases). V was trimmed by 1 base and J by 2 bases, leaving 12 bases between them. CDR1 and CDR2 from the germline V gene are SGHVS and FQNEAQ. The CDR3 extends over 16 amino acids.

The V gene is TRBV20-1, the J gene TRBJ2-1; D remains ambiguous. Germline V CDR1 and CDR2: DFQATT, SNEGSKA (reference sequence). Trimming left V 5 bases short and J 16 bases short, with 9 bases between. The length of the CDR3 is 8 residues. CDR3 loop: CSADGEFF. As DNA, the CDR3 is TGCAGTGCTGATGGAGAATTCTTC.

The chain links TRBV4-1 to TRBJ2-7, with D tentatively TRBD2 (6 bases). CDR3 length: 13 amino acids. Germline V gene lookup returns CDR1 MGHRA and CDR2 YSYEKL. The V gene lost 0 bases and the J gene lost 7 bases, with 10 bases spanning the gap. CDR3 coding DNA: TGCGCCAGCAGCCAAGATCGGGGGTGGGAGCAGTACTTC. Translated: CASSQDRGWEQYF.

The V call is TRBV29-1, the J call TRBJ1-2; possibly TRBD1 for D (5 bases). Trimming stripped 7 bases from V and 3 bases from J, with 15 bases between. Germline V gene data show CDR1 as SQVTM and CDR2 as ANQGSEA. The CDR3 spans 13 residues. Written as DNA, the CDR3 is TGCAGCGCCCCTTTGGGGGGGGACTATGGCTACACCTTC. It encodes CSAPLGGDYGYTF. The variable domain in full, with the rest retrieved from reference TRBV29-1 and TRBJ1-2, is SAVISQKPSRDICQRGTSLTIQCQVDSQVTMMFWYRQQPGQSLTLIATANQGSEATYESGFVIDKFPISRPNLTFSTLTVSNMSPEDSSIYLCSAPLGGDYGYTFGSGTRLTVV.

The V call is TRBV4-3, the J call TRBJ2-7; D possibly uses TRBD1 or TRBD2 (5 bases each). The V end lost 0 bases, the J end lost 2 bases, and 11 bases lay between the germline ends. Germline-derived CDR1 and CDR2 are LGHNA and YSLEER. This CDR3 contains 15 residues. The CDR3 here is CASSQDRDDTYEQYF. In DNA, the CDR3 is TGCGCCAGCAGCCAAGATAGGGACGACACCTACGAGCAGTACTTC.

This rearrangement joins TRBV7-6 to TRBJ2-7, with D unresolved. This CDR3 comprises 14 residues. Trimming left V 5 bases short and J 2 bases short, with 13 bases between. Germline values: CDR1 SGHVS, CDR2 FNYEAQ. In nucleotides, the CDR3 is TGTGCCAGCAGCGGAACCGGACCGACCTACGAGCAGTACTTC. This encodes CASSGTGPTYEQYF.

This clonotype was recorded once. The V and J genes are TRBV5-6 and TRBJ2-5; 8 bases are a match to TRBD2. Germline CDR1 SGHDT, CDR2 YYEEEE. Germline trimming cut 5 bases from V and 0 bases from J; bases unmatched to any gene: 21. The CDR3 consists of 20 residues. CDR3 bases: TGTGCCAGCAGTGTGAGGGAGGTTCAGGAGCGGGAGTCTCACCAAGAGACCCAGTACTTC. The encoded protein is CASSVREVQERESHQETQYF. Variable domain in full (rest from reference TRBV5-6 and TRBJ2-5): DAGVTQSPTHLIKTRGQQVTLRCSPKSGHDTVSWYQQALGQGPQFIFQYYEEEERQRGNFPDRFSGHQFPNYSSELNVNALLLGDSALYLCASSVREVQERESHQETQYFGPGTRLLVL.

The rearrangement uses TRBV20-1 and TRBJ1-1; no definite D call. The V end was cut by 0 bases, the J end by 7 bases, with 12 bases between. Germline lookup yields CDR1 DFQATT and CDR2 SNEGSKA (reference sequence). CDR3 size: 13 residues. The CDR3 region is CSARDARTIEAFF. CDR3 in DNA: TGCAGTGCTAGAGATGCCAGAACCATTGAAGCTTTCTTT.

This clonotype was observed once. This sequence joins TRBV29-1 and TRBJ2-7; D ambiguous. The CDR3 has 12 amino acids. V lost 4 bases to trimming and J lost 3 bases, with 10 bases between them. CDR1 is SQVTM and CDR2 is ANQGSEA in the germline V gene. This chain's CDR3 is CSVVLNSYEQYF. The CDR3, as DNA: TGCAGCGTTGTTCTTAACAGCTACGAGCAGTACTTC.

The chain's CDR3 is CASSTLTGTNTEAFF. CDR3 DNA: TGTGCCAGCAGCACCCTGACGGGCACGAACACTGAAGCTTTCTTT. The V gene is TRBV7-9, the J gene TRBJ1-1, with D uncertain. The CDR3 runs 15 residues. Germline V gene sequence: CDR1 SEHNR, CDR2 FQNEAQ (reference sequence). V lost 5 bases, J lost 1 base, and 14 bases lay in between. The full variable domain, in which reference TRBV7-9 and TRBJ1-1 provide the parts outside the CDR3, is DTGVSQNPRHKITKRGQNVTFRCDPISEHNRLYWYRQTLGQGPEFLTYFQNEAQLEKSRLLSDRFSAERPKGSFSTLEIQRTEQGDSAMYLCASSTLTGTNTEAFFGQGTRLTVV.

The rearrangement links TRBV27 to TRBJ2-6; D might be TRBD2 (6 bases). Germline V gives CDR1 MNHEY, CDR2 SMNVEV (reference sequence). The V end was cut by 5 bases, the J end by 4 bases, with 9 bases between. CDR3 length: 14 amino acids. CDR3 DNA sequence: TGTGCCAGCAGTCCAGGGAGGGGGGCCAACGTCCTGACTTTC. Its translation is CASSPGRGANVLTF. Drawing the rest from reference TRBV27 and TRBJ2-6, the complete variable domain is EAQVTQNPRYLITVTGKKLTVTCSQNMNHEYMSWYRQDPGLGLRQIYYSMNVEVTDKGDVPEGYKVSRKEKRNFPLILESPSPNQTSLYFCASSPGRGANVLTFGAGSRLTVL.